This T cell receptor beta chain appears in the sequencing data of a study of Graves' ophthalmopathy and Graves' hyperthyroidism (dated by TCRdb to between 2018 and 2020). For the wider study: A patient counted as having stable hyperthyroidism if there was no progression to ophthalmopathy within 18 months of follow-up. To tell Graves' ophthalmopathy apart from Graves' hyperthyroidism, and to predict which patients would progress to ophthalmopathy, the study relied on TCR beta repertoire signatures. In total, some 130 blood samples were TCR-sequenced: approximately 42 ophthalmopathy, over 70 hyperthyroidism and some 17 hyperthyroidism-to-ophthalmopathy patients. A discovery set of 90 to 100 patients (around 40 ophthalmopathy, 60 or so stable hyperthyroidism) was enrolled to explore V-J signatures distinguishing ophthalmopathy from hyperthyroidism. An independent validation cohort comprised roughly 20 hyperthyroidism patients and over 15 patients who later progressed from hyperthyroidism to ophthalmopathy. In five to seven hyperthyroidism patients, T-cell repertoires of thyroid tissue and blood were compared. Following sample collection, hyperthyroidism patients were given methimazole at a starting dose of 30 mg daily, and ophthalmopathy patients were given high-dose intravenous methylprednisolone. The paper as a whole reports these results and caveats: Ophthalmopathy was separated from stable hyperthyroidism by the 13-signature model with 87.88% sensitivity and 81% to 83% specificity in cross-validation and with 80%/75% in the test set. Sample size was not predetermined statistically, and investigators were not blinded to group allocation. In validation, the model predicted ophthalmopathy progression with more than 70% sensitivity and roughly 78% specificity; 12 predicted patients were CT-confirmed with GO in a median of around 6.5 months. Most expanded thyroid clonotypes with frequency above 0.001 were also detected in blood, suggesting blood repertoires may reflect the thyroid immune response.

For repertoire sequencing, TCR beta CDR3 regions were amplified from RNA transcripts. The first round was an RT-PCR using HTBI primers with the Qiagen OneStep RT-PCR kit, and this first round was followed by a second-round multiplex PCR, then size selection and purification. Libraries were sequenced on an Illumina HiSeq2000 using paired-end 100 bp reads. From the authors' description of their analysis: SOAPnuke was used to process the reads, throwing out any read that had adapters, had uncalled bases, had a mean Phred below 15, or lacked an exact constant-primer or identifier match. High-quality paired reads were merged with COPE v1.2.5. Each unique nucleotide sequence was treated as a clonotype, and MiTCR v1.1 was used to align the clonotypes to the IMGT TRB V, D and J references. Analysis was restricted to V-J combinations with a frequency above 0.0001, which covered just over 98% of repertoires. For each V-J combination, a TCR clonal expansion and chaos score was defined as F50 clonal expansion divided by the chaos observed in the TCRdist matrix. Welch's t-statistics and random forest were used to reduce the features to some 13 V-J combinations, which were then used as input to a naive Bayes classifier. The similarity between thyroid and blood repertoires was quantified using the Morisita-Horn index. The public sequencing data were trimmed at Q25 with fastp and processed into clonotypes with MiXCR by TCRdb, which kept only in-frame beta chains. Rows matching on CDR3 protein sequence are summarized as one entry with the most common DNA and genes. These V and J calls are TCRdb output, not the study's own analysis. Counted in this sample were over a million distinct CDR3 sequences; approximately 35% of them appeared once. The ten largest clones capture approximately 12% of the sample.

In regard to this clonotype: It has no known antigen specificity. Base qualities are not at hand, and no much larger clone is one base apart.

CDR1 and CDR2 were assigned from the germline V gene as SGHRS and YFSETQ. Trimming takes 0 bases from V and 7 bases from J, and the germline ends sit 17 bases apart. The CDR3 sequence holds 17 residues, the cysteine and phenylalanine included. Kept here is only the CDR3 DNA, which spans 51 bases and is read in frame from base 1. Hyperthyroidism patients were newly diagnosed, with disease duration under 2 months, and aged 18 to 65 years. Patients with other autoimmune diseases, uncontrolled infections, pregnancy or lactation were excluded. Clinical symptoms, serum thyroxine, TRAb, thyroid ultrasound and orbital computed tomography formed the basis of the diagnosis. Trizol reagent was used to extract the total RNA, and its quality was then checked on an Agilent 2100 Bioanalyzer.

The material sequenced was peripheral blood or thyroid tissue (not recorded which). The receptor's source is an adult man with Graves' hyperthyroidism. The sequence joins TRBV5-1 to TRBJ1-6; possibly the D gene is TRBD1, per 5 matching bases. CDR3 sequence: CASSLEEGILGNSPLHF. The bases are TGCGCCAGCAGCTTGGAAGAGGGGATTTTAGGGAATTCACCCCTCCACTTT.